The 5 T cell receptor beta chains below were found in one sample sequenced in a study of blood T cell repertoires in COVID-19. This table comes from immunoSEQ multiplex PCR, and its TCRdb copy is limited to in-frame clones, with some not included. Of approximately 220,000 clones in the sample, 85% to 90% were seen once. Sequenced: PBMCs or T cells enriched from blood (not recorded which). These receptors were obtained from a man aged 30-40 years who had recovered from COVID-19.

J is TRBJ1-2 and V is TRBV6-2 or TRBV6-3, with TRBD1 as a possible D gene (5 bases). This CDR3 region has 11 residues. Germline V lookup: CDR1 MNHEY, CDR2 SVGEGT. Trimming took off 5 bases at V and 6 bases at J, with 7 bases between the two ends. Here the CDR3 reads CASSRGDGYTF. The CDR3 coding sequence is TGTGCCAGCAGTCGGGGGGATGGCTACACCTTC.

A single count supports this clone. The V call is TRBV4-3, the J call TRBJ1-1, with D perhaps matching TRBD1 (6 bases). The CDR3 has 15 amino acids. Germline loops: CDR1 LGHNA, CDR2 YSLEER. Trimming stripped 0 bases from V and 1 base from J, with 9 bases between. The CDR3 loop is CASSQDQGTNTEAFF. Written as DNA, the CDR3 is TGCGCCAGCAGCCAAGATCAGGGGACGAACACTGAAGCTTTCTTT.

The chain joins TRBV27 to TRBJ1-1; D is perhaps TRBD1 (5 bases). V shed 6 bases and J shed 6 bases, with 14 bases lying between them. Germline CDR1 reads MNHEY; CDR2 reads SMNVEV (reference sequence). This CDR3 has 13 residues. The CDR3: CASRWGPNSEAFF. In DNA, the CDR3 is TGTGCCAGCAGATGGGGCCCTAACTCTGAAGCTTTCTTT.

This chain uses TRBV29-1 with TRBJ1-1; 7 bases agree with TRBD1. Germline V lookup: CDR1 SQVTM, CDR2 ANQGSEA. The CDR3 extends over 14 amino acids. The J segment lost 1 base and the V segment lost 7 bases, leaving 9 bases of the junction unmatched. The CDR3 region is CSALDRARNTEAFF. CDR3 DNA sequence: TGCAGCGCACTAGACAGGGCCCGGAACACTGAAGCTTTCTTT. The variable domain in full, with the rest retrieved from reference TRBV29-1 and TRBJ1-1, is SAVISQKPSRDICQRGTSLTIQCQVDSQVTMMFWYRQQPGQSLTLIATANQGSEATYESGFVIDKFPISRPNLTFSTLTVSNMSPEDSSIYLCSALDRARNTEAFFGQGTRLTVV.

The chain combines TRBV6-5 with TRBJ2-1; 7 bases line up with TRBD1. This CDR3 has 13 amino acids. The germline V gene has CDR1 MNHEY and CDR2 SVGAGI. The V gene end was trimmed by 10 bases and the J gene end by 4 bases; junction bases not matched to a gene: 7. This chain's CDR3 is CATKGQSYNEQFF. The CDR3 DNA follows: TGTGCCACCAAGGGACAGAGTTACAATGAGCAGTTCTTC.